This T cell receptor beta chain is drawn from a study of T-cell memory formation after mild COVID-19 (dated by TCRdb to the early 2020s). Turning to the overall study: Most TCR sequence clusters were specific to one of the two donors. In a couple of donors, T-cell clones that expanded and contracted after mild COVID-19 were tracked by sequencing TCRalpha and TCRbeta repertoires over time. The cohort was made up of two young adult volunteers, one female and one male, who were previously healthy. What the authors observed across the whole study: Contracting CD4+ clones were found mainly in CM and EM memory subsets, while CD8+ clones were enriched in EMRA. The detection of some responding clones in pre-infection memory suggests that pre-existing cross-reactive memory T cells joined the SARS-CoV-2 response. The study included only a couple of mild cases, and larger cohorts that include severe cases with pre-infection samples were judged to be necessary. From day 15 to 85, contracting clones showed balanced CD4/CD8 phenotypes, whereas a second wave of clones that expanded from day 15 to 37 leaned towards CD4+. SARS-CoV-2 specificity of the second-wave clones peaking on day 37 was not confirmed.

For sequencing, an Illumina NovaSeq 6000 was employed. TCRalpha and TCRbeta cDNA libraries were constructed by 5'RACE with constant-segment primers, with sample barcodes and unique molecular identifiers being introduced. RNA was extracted from every sample with Trizol reagent. Library amplification was performed in two PCR steps, and a second sample barcode and Illumina TruSeq adapters were introduced in the second step. Sequencing of the libraries was done on an Illumina NovaSeq, producing 2 x 150 bp paired-end reads. The original methods were these. Demultiplexing of reads and collapsing into UMI-guided consensus sequences were performed with migec v1.2.7. Using mixcr v2.1.11, UMI consensuses were aligned to TRA and TRB V and J templates and then assembled into clonotypes. A clonotype was counted as expanded or contracted only if both edgeR and NoisET called the change significant, with noise models trained on biological replicates. For edgeR calls, the thresholds were a false discovery rate-adjusted p below 0.01 and a log2 fold-change of 1. PCA with hierarchical clustering of max-normalized trajectories of the 1000 most abundant clonotypes was used as exploratory dynamics analysis. Each responding clone was given a CD4 or CD8 phenotype based on the CD4+ and CD8+ repertoires, which had been sequenced separately. TCRdb reprocessed the public reads (quality trimming at Q25 with fastp, clone calling with MiXCR) and kept in-frame beta chains. Each entry merges the rows of one CDR3 protein and shows their most common DNA and genes. Clone size and V and J calls follow TCRdb, not the original study. In this sample the table shows about 350,000 distinct CDR3 sequences, about 20% of which occur a single time. In total, the top ten clones hold around 20% of the sample.

There are 16 amino acids in the CDR3, from cysteine to phenylalanine inclusive. The sequence is cut down to CDR3 DNA, 48 bases in frame from base 1. Trimming accounts for 1 base at V and 6 bases at J, while the number of junction bases matched to no gene is 7. The germline V gene (reference sequence) gives CDR1 as SEHNR and CDR2 as FQNEAQ. Ficoll-Paque density gradient centrifugation was the method used to isolate PBMCs. Comments on this clonotype: What this receptor recognizes is not known. No base qualities exist here, and no much larger clone lies one base off it.

The receptor was derived from a young man who had mild COVID-19 (a few samples of this study predate the infection). The sample titles of this study are shuffled in the database, so cell type and time point are left out; the donor was told from shared clones. The chain uses TRBV7-9 and TRBJ1-5; 9 bases in the middle match TRBD1. Sequencing was carried out using PBMCs or a T cell subset sorted from them (not recorded which). The DNA is as follows: TGTGCCAGCAGCTTAGGAAGGACAGGGGATACTCAGCCCCAGCATTTT. Translated, it gives CASSLGRTGDTQPQHF.